The T cell receptor (beta chain) described here comes from a study of cytomegalovirus exposure and HLA in healthy donors. Regarding the study as a whole: From TCR beta sequences, most subjects' HLA-A and HLA-B alleles were reportedly predicted accurately. Clonal expansion was found to be greater in HLA-associated TCR beta chains than in equally common others in a later analysis. Association of a missense DCLRE1C variant with TCR beta V- and J-gene trimming was reported in a later analysis.

The donors gave bone marrow, and they were healthy. The study ran its PCR with 60 Vbeta and 13 Jbeta primers. TCRdb's table, derived via immunoSEQ multiplex PCR, lists solely in-frame clones and lacks some. The table records 160,000 or so clones, 70% of them present only once. The CDR3 has 14 residues. Worth noting for this clone: The antigen is unknown.

The specimen was PBMCs. V is TRBV1 and J is TRBJ2-7; the D call TRBD2 from the table was never checked on the DNA. TRBV1 is noted as a pseudogene. The source is a man in his late teens or twenties in good health and CMV-seropositive. The CDR3 here is CTSSLAGDSYEQYV. In nucleotides, the CDR3 is TGCACCAGCAGCCTGGCGGGAGACTCCTACGAGCAGTACGTC.